A single sample gave rise to the 11 T cell receptor beta chains below, sequenced in a study of cytomegalovirus exposure and HLA in healthy donors. Primers included in the PCR were 60 Vbeta and 13 Jbeta primers. Assay used: immunoSEQ multiplex PCR; TCRdb lists only in-frame clones, some missing. The table has about 170,000 clones, 75% to 90% seen once. Input material: PBMCs. The receptors derive from a male donor in good health and CMV-seronegative.

The J gene is TRBJ1-4, the V gene TRBV6-5; D is unclear. V lost 0 bases to trimming and J lost 10 bases, with 12 bases between them. Germline V gene sequence: CDR1 MNHEY, CDR2 SVGAGI. CDR3 length equals 14 residues. The CDR3 region is CASSYSGWGGKLFF. CDR3 sequence (DNA): TGTGCCAGCAGTTACTCTGGCTGGGGAGGAAAACTGTTTTTT.

The rearrangement links TRBV9 to TRBJ2-1; weak D call: TRBD1 (5 bases). The V end lost 4 bases, the J end lost 7 bases, and 12 bases lay between the germline ends. The CDR3 is made up of 13 amino acids. Germline CDR1 SGDLS, CDR2 YYNGEE. The CDR3 protein is CASSPPRANEQFF. The CDR3 bases are TGTGCCAGCAGCCCCCCCAGGGCGAATGAGCAGTTCTTC.

The DNA of the CDR3 is TGTGCCAGCTCACCAAGCGGCCCCTGGGATGAGCAGTTCTTC. Translated: CASSPSGPWDEQFF. J is TRBJ2-1 and V is TRBV18; TRBD2 might be the D (5 bases). Trimming shortened V by 2 bases and J by 8 bases, and 13 bases separated the two germline ends. CDR1 and CDR2 (germline): KGHSH, LQKENI. This CDR3 region has 14 residues.

This clone was found once. V usage is TRBV4-2 and J usage is TRBJ2-2; 7 bases map to TRBD2. Trimming at V came to 1 base and at J to 7 bases, leaving 15 bases not matched to a gene. The germline CDR1 and CDR2 sequences are LGHNA and YNFKEQ. The CDR3 consists of 18 residues. DNA for the CDR3: TGTGCCAGCAGCCAAGCCCTCCAAGGGGCAGGGAGGGGCGGGGAGCTGTTTTTT. Its translation: CASSQALQGAGRGGELFF.

This chain links TRBV9 with TRBJ2-2; 7 bases align to TRBD1. Germline loops: CDR1 SGDLS, CDR2 YYNGEE. The CDR3 length is 15 residues. Germline trimming cut 1 base from V and 4 bases from J; bases unmatched to any gene: 4. The CDR3 sequence is CASSVRQGPTGELFF. CDR3 coding DNA: TGTGCCAGCAGCGTACGACAGGGCCCCACCGGGGAGCTGTTTTTT. The variable domain in full, with the rest retrieved from reference TRBV9 and TRBJ2-2, is DSGVTQTPKHLITATGQRVTLRCSPRSGDLSVYWYQQSLDQGLQFLIQYYNGEERAKGNILERFSAQQFPDLHSELNLSSLELGDSALYFCASSVRQGPTGELFFGEGSRLTVL.

V gene TRBV5-6 combines with J gene TRBJ1-1; no clear D gene. The CDR3 runs 14 residues. V gave up 0 bases and J gave up 10 bases, with 16 bases separating them. CDR1 is SGHDT and CDR2 is YYEEEE in the germline V gene. CDR3 sequence: CASSLEGRGPGAFF. CDR3 DNA sequence: TGTGCCAGCAGCTTGGAAGGTCGTGGGCCAGGAGCTTTCTTT.

The rearrangement uses TRBV2 and TRBJ2-3, with D perhaps matching TRBD2 (5 bases). Deletions cut 6 bases from V and 0 bases from J, with 10 bases between. The CDR3 loop spans 14 amino acids. Germline V gene data show CDR1 as SNHLY and CDR2 as FYNNEI. CDR3 bases: TGTGCCAGCAGCCGGGGTACTAGCACAGATACGCAGTATTTT. This sequence encodes CASSRGTSTDTQYF.

This clone was recorded only once. The chain uses TRBV4-2 and TRBJ1-5; the D is unclear. Germline CDR1 and CDR2: LGHNA and YNFKEQ. The CDR3 is 12 amino acids. The V gene lost 0 bases and the J gene lost 7 bases, with 4 bases spanning the gap. The CDR3 region is CASSQDGQPQHF. For the CDR3, the DNA is TGTGCCAGCAGCCAAGATGGCCAGCCCCAGCATTTT.

V is TRBV7-9 and J is TRBJ1-1; 7 positions agree with TRBD1. V dropped 7 bases and J dropped 1; count of bases not matched to a gene: 6. The CDR3 sequence is 14 residues long. In germline, CDR1 is SEHNR, CDR2 FQNEAQ (reference sequence). CDR3 nucleotide sequence: TGTGCCAGCACCTTGGGACAGCAGAACACTGAAGCTTTCTTT. Amino acid sequence: CASTLGQQNTEAFF.

V usage is TRBV14 and J usage is TRBJ2-7; D gene unclear. In germline, CDR1 is SGHDN, CDR2 FVKESK. Trimming removed 0 bases at V and 1 base at J, with 16 bases between. The CDR3 is 17 residues long. DNA for the CDR3: TGTGCCAGCAGCCAAGATGACGCGACTGACTTGTCCTACGAGCAGTACTTC. Its protein is CASSQDDATDLSYEQYF.

The genes are TRBV7-9 and TRBJ1-2; 7 bases are a match to TRBD1. V was pared by 5 bases and J by 8 bases, with 5 bases of the junction left unmatched. Per the germline V gene, CDR1 is SEHNR and CDR2 is FQNEAQ (reference sequence). The CDR3 runs to 12 residues. The CDR3 DNA reads as TGTGCCAGCAGCCCCGGGACAGTCGGCTACACCTTC. It is translated as CASSPGTVGYTF. Variable domain in full (rest from reference TRBV7-9 and TRBJ1-2): DTGVSQNPRHKITKRGQNVTFRCDPISEHNRLYWYRQTLGQGPEFLTYFQNEAQLEKSRLLSDRFSAERPKGSFSTLEIQRTEQGDSAMYLCASSPGTVGYTFGSGTRLTVV.